The sequence of this T cell receptor (beta chain) was determined in a study of human T cells and chemical hapten exposure. Study results and limitations: PT1 expanded TCR numbers rose with patch test score.

Time point given: patch test 3, about 24 weeks after DPC sensitization. As to treatment: therapeutic diphenylcyclopropenone sensitization with weekly scalp DPC. Ahead of each patch test application, blood was drawn. Donors, patients with alopecia ranging from 18 to 70 years old and judged suitable for DPC, provided samples. In TCRdb, the RACE reads were re-called with MiXCR into one record per CDR3 protein. The sample contains some 91,000 distinct CDR3 sequences, roughly a quarter of which appear only once. Notes on this clonotype: Its target is unknown.

The specimen comprised whole blood, sampled in connection with sensitization to the hapten diphenylcyclopropenone (DPC). The receptor was isolated from a man between 40 and 49 years old with alopecia areata. Some clones in this sample may be carry-over from other donors' samples.

The CDR3 DNA reads TGTGCCAGCAGTTCGGACAGATACAATGAGCAGTTCTTC. Translation: CASSSDRYNEQFF. The rearrangement uses TRBV2 and TRBJ2-1; TRBD1 might be the D (6 bases). There are 13 residues in the CDR3. Per germline, CDR1 SNHLY and CDR2 FYNNEI. Trimming cost V 5 bases and J 4 bases, with 9 bases left between them.